This T cell receptor (beta chain) was identified in a study of T cell changes during pregnancy in multiple sclerosis. Germline V gene lookup returns CDR1 SGHTA and CDR2 FQGTGA. V lost 4 bases to trimming and J lost 7 bases; unmatched junction nucleotides: 18. The CDR3 runs 19 residues. Method: immunoSEQ multiplex PCR; TCRdb's copy keeps in-frame clones and lacks some. Among some 50,000 clones, 80% to 95% were seen once, and the ten largest hold around 0.89%. The count of this clone is one. The specimen comprised peripheral blood, sampled after pregnancy. The rearrangement joins TRBV7-3 to TRBJ2-2; the match to TRBD1 covers 10 bases. This clonotype originated in a female donor with multiple sclerosis, enrolled in a pregnancy study. The CDR3 protein is CASSSLTPPGQGLGGELFF. For the CDR3, the DNA is TGTGCCAGCAGCTCCCTCACTCCACCGGGACAGGGGTTGGGCGGGGAGCTGTTTTTT.